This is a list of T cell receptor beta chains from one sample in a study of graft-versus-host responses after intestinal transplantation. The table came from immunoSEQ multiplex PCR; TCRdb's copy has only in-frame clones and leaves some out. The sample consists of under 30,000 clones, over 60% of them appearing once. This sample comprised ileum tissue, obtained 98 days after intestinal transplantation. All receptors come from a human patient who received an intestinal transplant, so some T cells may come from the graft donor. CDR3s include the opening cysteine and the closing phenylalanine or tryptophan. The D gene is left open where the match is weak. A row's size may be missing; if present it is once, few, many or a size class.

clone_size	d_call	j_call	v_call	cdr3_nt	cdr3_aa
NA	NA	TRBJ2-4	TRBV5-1	TGCGCCAGCAGCCTTCAAAACATTCAGTACTTC	CASSLQNIQYF
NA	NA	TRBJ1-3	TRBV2	TGTGCCAGCAGTGTCGGGGGCGACTCTGGAAACACCATATATTTT	CASSVGGDSGNTIYF
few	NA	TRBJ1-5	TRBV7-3	TGTGCCAGCAGCTACCTAGACAGTAGCAATCAGCCCCAGCATTTT	CASSYLDSSNQPQHF
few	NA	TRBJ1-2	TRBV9	TGTGCCAGCAGCGTAGAGCCAGCCCCACTCTATGGCTACACCTTC	CASSVEPAPLYGYTF
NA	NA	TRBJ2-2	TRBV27	TGTGCCAGCAGTTTTAGCGAGGGGCTCACCGGGGAGCTGTTTTTT	CASSFSEGLTGELFF
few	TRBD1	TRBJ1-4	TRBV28	TGTGCCAGCAGTCGTCCAGGGGGCGGATTTAATGAAAAACTGTTTTTT	CASSRPGGGFNEKLFF
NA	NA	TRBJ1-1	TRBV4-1	TGCGCCAGCAACAACCCGGTTCGCGGGGCGACTGAAGCTTTCTTT	CASNNPVRGATEAFF
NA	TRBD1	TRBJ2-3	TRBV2	TGTGCCAGCAACTGGATGGGACAGGGGGCATCAGATACGCAGTATTTT	CASNWMGQGASDTQYF
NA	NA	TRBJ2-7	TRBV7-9	TGTGCCAGCAGCTTGTCCGCAGGATCCTACGAGCAGTACTTC	CASSLSAGSYEQYF
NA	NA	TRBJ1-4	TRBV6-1	TGTGCCGGCAGTGAATTTGGCGACCCAACTAATGAAAAACTGTTTTTT	CAGSEFGDPTNEKLFF
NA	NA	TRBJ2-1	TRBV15	TGTGCCACCAGCCGTACTTGGGGGGTAGAGCAGTTCTTC	CATSRTWGVEQFF
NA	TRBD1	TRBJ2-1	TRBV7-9	TGTGCCAGCAGCAACAGGGGATCCTACAATGAGCAGTTCTTC	CASSNRGSYNEQFF
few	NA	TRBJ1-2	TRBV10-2	TGCGCCAGCAGTGAGGGGGCCTACTATGGCTACACCTTC	CASSEGAYYGYTF
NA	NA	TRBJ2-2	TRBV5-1	TGCGCCAGCAGCTTGAAGCAGGGATCCACCGGGGAGCTGTTTTTT	CASSLKQGSTGELFF
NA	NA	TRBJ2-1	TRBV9	TGTGCCAGCAGCGTAATGGGAGGCTACAATGAGCAGTTCTTC	CASSVMGGYNEQFF
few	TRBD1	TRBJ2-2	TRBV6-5	TGTGCCAGCAGACCCACAGACAGGGGGACCGGGGAGCTGTTTTTT	CASRPTDRGTGELFF
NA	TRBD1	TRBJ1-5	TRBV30	TGTGCCTGGGCAGACAGGGGGGGTCAGCCCCAGCATTTT	CAWADRGGQPQHF
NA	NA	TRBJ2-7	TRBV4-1	TGCGCCAGCAGCAGGGCCCCTGCCTACAAGCAGTACTTC	CASSRAPAYKQYF
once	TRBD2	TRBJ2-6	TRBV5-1	TGCGCCAGCAGCTTGGCCGGGGGGGCCGGGGCCAACGTCCTGACTTTC	CASSLAGGAGANVLTF
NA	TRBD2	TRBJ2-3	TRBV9	TGTGCCAGCAGCGTAGATCGAGCGGGGGGGCCGGGAGATACGCAGTATTTT	CASSVDRAGGPGDTQYF
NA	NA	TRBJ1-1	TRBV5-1	TGCGCCACCACGGATGGGGTGAACACTGAAGCTTTCTTT	CATTDGVNTEAFF
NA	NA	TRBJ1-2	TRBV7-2	TGTGCCAGCACCCGATCAACTACCGCTAACTATGGCTACACCTTC	CASTRSTTANYGYTF
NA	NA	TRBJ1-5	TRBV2	TGTGCCAGCAGTGATAGCGGGGTTGGCAATCAGCCCCAGCATTTT	CASSDSGVGNQPQHF